Listed here are 23 T cell receptor beta chains from one sample, sequenced in a study of PD-1 blockade in classical Hodgkin lymphoma. Data came from immunoSEQ multiplex PCR; TCRdb stores just in-frame clones and leaves some out. The repertoire holds more than 85,000 clones, with roughly 91% as singletons. Each and every patient relapsed after autologous stem cell transplantation, and patients got differing brentuximab vedotin exposure. Sequenced material: peripheral blood mononuclear cells (PBMCs), taken before the second cycle of nivolumab. The receptor source for this set is a human donor with classical Hodgkin lymphoma.

V gene TRBV30 combines with J gene TRBJ1-2; 8 nucleotides match TRBD1. Germline values: CDR1 GTSNPN, CDR2 SVGIG (reference sequence). The CDR3 extends over 15 amino acids. Trimming took 5 bases from V and 5 from J; bases not matched to a gene: 13. The CDR3, as DNA: TGTGCCTGGCAGGGGGCGGCAATGGGGAAGTATGGCTACACCTTC. Translated, it gives CAWQGAAMGKYGYTF.

J is TRBJ2-5 and V is TRBV5-1; TRBD2 matches 10 bases. CDR1 and CDR2 (germline): SGHRS, YFSETQ. CDR3 length: 15 residues. The ends lost 4 bases at V and 5 bases at J; junction bases unmatched: 8. The CDR3 reads CASSTSGTGVETQYF. The CDR3 nucleotides read TGCGCCAGCAGCACTAGCGGGACGGGGGTGGAGACCCAGTACTTC.

In its sample, this clone was seen a few times. The V gene is TRBV5-1, the J gene TRBJ1-1; D is uncertain. There are 16 residues in the CDR3. The V gene's germline CDR1 is SGHRS and CDR2 YFSETQ. Deletions cut 0 bases from V and 0 bases from J, with 12 bases between. The CDR3 DNA sequence: TGCGCCAGCAGCTTGGGGTGGCCCTTCATGAACACTGAAGCTTTCTTT. Its translation is CASSLGWPFMNTEAFF.

This sequence joins TRBV5-1 and TRBJ1-3; the D is unclear. Trimming cost V 3 bases and J 6 bases, with 7 bases left between them. CDR1 SGHRS and CDR2 YFSETQ come from the germline V gene. The CDR3 runs to 12 residues. CDR3 sequence (DNA): TGCGCCAGCAGCTGGGATCTAAACACCATATATTTT. Translated: CASSWDLNTIYF. Filled out from reference TRBV5-1 and TRBJ1-3, the complete variable domain reads KAGVTQTPRYLIKTRGQQVTLSCSPISGHRSVSWYQQTPGQGLQFLFEYFSETQRNKGNFPGRFSGRQFSNSRSEMNVSTLELGDSALYLCASSWDLNTIYFGEGSWLTVV.

Here the CDR3 reads CASRENSNQPQHF. The DNA of the CDR3 is TGTGCCAGCAGGGAAAATAGCAATCAGCCCCAGCATTTT. The chain combines TRBV6-1 with TRBJ1-5, with unresolved D. The CDR3 is 13 residues long. V dropped 6 bases and J dropped 0 bases, with 6 bases sitting between them. Germline V gives CDR1 MNHNS, CDR2 SASEGT.

The chain has TRBV28 and TRBJ2-4; a weak D match, TRBD2 (6 bases). This CDR3 contains 16 residues. V lost 3 bases to trimming and J lost 0 bases, with 12 bases between them. Germline V gene lookup returns CDR1 MDHEN and CDR2 SYDVKM. CDR3 sequence: CASSLVGGLAKNIQYF. CDR3 nucleotide sequence: TGTGCCAGCAGTTTGGTGGGGGGACTAGCCAAAAACATTCAGTACTTC.

The chain links TRBV30 to TRBJ2-5, with TRBD2 matching 8 bases. The CDR3 totals 14 residues. CDR1 is GTSNPN, CDR2 SVGIG, per germline (reference sequence). V lost 8 bases to trimming and J lost 1 base; unmatched junction nucleotides: 9. For the CDR3, the DNA is TGTGCCGGGGGACTAGAACCATTCCAAGAGACCCAGTACTTC. It specifies CAGGLEPFQETQYF.

In its sample, this clone was seen once. V gene TRBV19 combines with J gene TRBJ1-1, with D hard to call. The V gene lost 3 bases and the J gene lost 1 base, with 9 bases spanning the gap. CDR3 length: 14 amino acids. Germline V gives CDR1 LNHDA, CDR2 SQIVND (reference sequence). The CDR3 sequence is CASSIKSGNTEAFF. CDR3 bases: TGTGCCAGTAGTATTAAGTCAGGGAACACTGAAGCTTTCTTT.

The V and J genes are TRBV28 and TRBJ1-2; 10 bases fit TRBD1. The V gene's germline CDR1 is MDHEN and CDR2 SYDVKM. V lost 6 bases, J lost 8 bases, and 12 bases stayed unmatched. CDR3 length: 15 residues. The DNA for the CDR3 is TGTGCCAGCAGGGGGACAGGGGAAGGGCAAGGAGGCTACACCTTC. This encodes CASRGTGEGQGGYTF.

In the case of this clone: A read error may account for a junction end that differs from germline. The rearrangement links TRBV9 to TRBJ2-7; possible D gene TRBD2, 6 bases. The CDR3 covers 13 residues. CDR1 is SGDLS and CDR2 is YYNGEE in the germline V gene. In DNA, the CDR3 is TGTGCCAGCAGCGTAGGGACGGAGGGCGAGGAGTACTTC. It encodes CASSVGTEGEEYF.

This clone is a singleton in its sample. This chain connects TRBV7-9 to TRBJ1-2; D is perhaps TRBD1 (6 bases). Trimming pared 5 bases from V and 4 bases from J, leaving 8 bases between. This CDR3 has 12 amino acids. The V gene's germline CDR1 is SEHNR and CDR2 FQNEAQ (reference sequence). CDR3 nucleotide sequence: TGTGCCAGCAGCCTGGACAGCTATGGCTACACCTTC. Translated, it gives CASSLDSYGYTF.

The V call is TRBV9, the J call TRBJ2-3; 9 bases fit TRBD2. CDR1 and CDR2 (germline): SGDLS, YYNGEE. J lost 7 bases, V lost 0 bases, and 6 bases had no gene match. CDR3 length: 15 residues. The CDR3 region is CASSVELAGTHTQYF. The CDR3 DNA sequence: TGTGCCAGCAGCGTAGAGCTAGCGGGAACCCATACGCAGTATTTT. Together with reference TRBV9 and TRBJ2-3, the CDR3 gives the full variable domain: DSGVTQTPKHLITATGQRVTLRCSPRSGDLSVYWYQQSLDQGLQFLIQYYNGEERAKGNILERFSAQQFPDLHSELNLSSLELGDSALYFCASSVELAGTHTQYFGPGTRLTVL.

V usage is TRBV10-3 and J usage is TRBJ2-1; unclear D gene. Per germline, CDR1 ENHRY and CDR2 SYGVKD. Between the trimmed V and J ends, which lost 6 bases and 7 bases, there was a span of 10 bases. The CDR3 runs 12 residues. This CDR3 is CAIRPGSNEQFF. CDR3 in DNA: TGTGCCATCAGGCCGGGTTCTAATGAGCAGTTCTTC.

V gene TRBV27 combines with J gene TRBJ1-5; 10 bases line up with TRBD1. The germline gives CDR1 MNHEY, CDR2 SMNVEV (reference sequence). V was pared by 4 bases and J by 0 bases, with 12 bases of the junction left unmatched. This CDR3 comprises 19 residues. The CDR3 loop reads CASSSPSTGGLGSNQPQHF. CDR3 bases: TGTGCCAGCAGTTCCCCCTCGACAGGGGGCCTGGGTAGCAATCAGCCCCAGCATTTT.

J is TRBJ2-1 and V is TRBV7-9; 11 positions match TRBD2. This CDR3 region has 15 residues. J gave up 10 bases and V 7 bases, and 12 bases lay outside the gene matches. Germline values: CDR1 SEHNR, CDR2 FQNEAQ (reference sequence). CDR3 protein: CASTIAGGPGVEQFF. The CDR3 DNA reads TGTGCCAGCACAATAGCGGGAGGGCCAGGGGTGGAGCAGTTCTTC.

V and J are TRBV7-3 and TRBJ2-2, with D perhaps TRBD1 or TRBD2 (6 bases each). This CDR3 comprises 18 residues. Germline V gene lookup returns CDR1 SGHTA and CDR2 FQGTGA. V was clipped by 3 bases and J by 0 bases, with 17 bases between them. The CDR3, as DNA: TGTGCCAGCAGCTTGGTAGGGGGAGGCTATTCGAACACCGGGGAGCTGTTTTTT. Protein product: CASSLVGGGYSNTGELFF.

This chain connects TRBV10-1 to TRBJ2-1, with a possible D match to TRBD2 (6 bases). The V and J ends lost 4 bases and 6 bases respectively, with 16 bases between them. Germline assignment: CDR1 WNHNN and CDR2 SYGVQD (reference sequence). The CDR3 totals 15 residues. CDR3 region: CASSVGGLWGNEQFF. DNA of the CDR3: TGCGCCAGCAGTGTGGGGGGACTGTGGGGCAATGAGCAGTTCTTC.

The rearrangement uses TRBV10-1 and TRBJ1-1, with 8 bases fitting TRBD1. The CDR3 extends over 14 amino acids. Trimming took 6 bases from V and 1 from J; bases not matched to a gene: 4. Germline CDR1 and CDR2: WNHNN and SYGVQD (reference sequence). The CDR3 DNA reads TGCGCCAGCAGCCGGACAGGGTCGAACACTGAAGCTTTCTTT. Protein sequence: CASSRTGSNTEAFF.

This clone was counted once. The chain uses TRBV9 and TRBJ2-3; 7 bases align to TRBD2. V shed 2 bases, J shed 2 bases, and the junction held 5 bases outside the gene matches. This CDR3 has 15 residues. Per the germline V gene, CDR1 is SGDLS and CDR2 is YYNGEE. CDR3 nucleotide sequence: TGTGCCAGCAGCGTTGAGGGAGGGCCCACAGATACGCAGTATTTT. As protein: CASSVEGGPTDTQYF.

The chain combines TRBV28 with TRBJ2-1, with 13 bases lining up with TRBD2. Germline V gene lookup returns CDR1 MDHEN and CDR2 SYDVKM. J lost 4 bases, V lost 6 bases, and 9 bases had no gene match. This CDR3 has 17 amino acids. CDR3 DNA: TGTGCCAGCAGACCCGGACTAGCGGGAGCAGGGTACAATGAGCAGTTCTTC. It codes for CASRPGLAGAGYNEQFF.

This chain joins TRBV18 and TRBJ1-1; TRBD1 aligns across 9 bases. The V and J ends lost 2 bases and 7 bases, in that order; junction bases with no gene match: 11. Per the germline V gene, CDR1 is KGHSH and CDR2 is LQKENI. This CDR3 region has 16 residues. The CDR3 sequence is CASSPFSGTGFYEAFF. DNA of the CDR3: TGTGCCAGCTCACCATTCTCTGGGACAGGGTTCTATGAAGCTTTCTTT.

This clone was detected only once. The chain is built from TRBV28 and TRBJ2-1; 9 bases are shared with TRBD2. From germline, CDR1 is MDHEN and CDR2 SYDVKM. The CDR3 runs 14 residues. V was pared by 6 bases and J by 8 bases, with 8 bases of the junction left unmatched. CDR3 region: CASSRSGSADEQFF. CDR3 DNA sequence: TGTGCCAGCAGCCGTAGCGGGAGTGCGGATGAGCAGTTCTTC.

This CDR3 reads CASSHPGQPRLFF. In nucleotides, the CDR3 is TGTGCCAGCAGTCACCCAGGCCAACCCAGGCTGTTTTTT. The V call is TRBV27, the J call TRBJ2-2, with D unresolved. V lost 5 bases, J lost 13 bases, and 17 bases lay in between. Germline CDR1 is MNHEY and CDR2 is SMNVEV (reference sequence). This CDR3 has 13 amino acids.